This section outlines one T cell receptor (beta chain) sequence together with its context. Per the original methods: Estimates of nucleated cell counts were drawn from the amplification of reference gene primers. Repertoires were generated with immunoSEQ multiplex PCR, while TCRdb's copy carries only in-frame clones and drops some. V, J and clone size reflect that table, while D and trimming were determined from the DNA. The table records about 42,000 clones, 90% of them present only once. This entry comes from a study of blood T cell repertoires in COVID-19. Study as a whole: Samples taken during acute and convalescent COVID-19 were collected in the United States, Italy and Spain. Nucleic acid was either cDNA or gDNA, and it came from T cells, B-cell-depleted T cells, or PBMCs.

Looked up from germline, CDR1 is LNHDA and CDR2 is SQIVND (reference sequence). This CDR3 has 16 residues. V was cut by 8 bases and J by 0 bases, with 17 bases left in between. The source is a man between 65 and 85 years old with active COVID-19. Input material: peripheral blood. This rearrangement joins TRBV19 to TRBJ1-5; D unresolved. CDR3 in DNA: TGTGCCAGTCGACCGGGGAGTCGGGGTAGCAATCAGCCCCAGCATTTT. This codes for CASRPGSRGSNQPQHF.